Below, 28 T cell receptor beta chains from the same sample are listed, as sequenced in a study of blood T cell repertoires in COVID-19. Measured with immunoSEQ multiplex PCR; TCRdb has only the in-frame clones, and not every one. The sample holds tens of thousands of clones; roughly 89% are singletons and the top ten take 3.5% to 4%. The sample consisted of peripheral blood. Source of these receptors: a man in his forties or fifties with COVID-19, enrolled during active disease.

This chain connects TRBV6-5 to TRBJ2-7, with a tentative D call TRBD1 (5 bases). V shed 6 bases and J shed 7 bases, with 16 bases lying between them. The germline V gene encodes CDR1 MNHEY and CDR2 SVGAGI. CDR3 length: 13 residues. The CDR3 region is CASSLTGSLEQYF. For the CDR3, the DNA is TGTGCCAGCAGCCTTACAGGATCTTTGGAGCAGTACTTC.

The chain combines TRBV3-1 (or the pseudogene TRBV3-2) with TRBJ1-6; TRBD1 is a possible D gene (5 bases). V shed 1 base and J shed 7 bases, with 8 bases lying between them. In germline, CDR1 is LGHDT, CDR2 YNNKEL (reference sequence). This CDR3 region has 14 residues. The CDR3, as DNA: TGTGCCAGCAGCCAAGGGGGGGTCAATTCACCCCTCCACTTT. It encodes CASSQGGVNSPLHF.

The V and J genes are TRBV27 and TRBJ1-1; 7 bases are shared with TRBD1. With V trimmed by 6 bases and J by 6 bases, 13 bases remained unmatched. The germline V gene encodes CDR1 MNHEY and CDR2 SMNVEV (reference sequence). The CDR3 totals 15 residues. CDR3 sequence reads: CASRGLRQGRPEAFF. Written as DNA, the CDR3 is TGTGCCAGCAGAGGCCTCAGACAGGGAAGGCCTGAAGCTTTCTTT.

Of note for this clone: Other nucleotide sequences in the sample specify the same CDR3. This CDR3 is CASGSGRDRVLFRYF. Here the CDR3 DNA reads TGTGCTAGTGGTTCGGGCCGGGACAGGGTTCTTTTTCGGTACTTC. The chain recombines TRBV12-5 with TRBJ2-7; TRBD1 aligns across 9 bases. There are 15 residues in the CDR3. The germline gives CDR1 LGHNT, CDR2 FRNRAP. V lost 4 bases and J lost 12; bases outside the gene matches: 16.

The chain combines TRBV3-1 (or the pseudogene TRBV3-2) with TRBJ2-7, with 7 bases fitting TRBD1. Trimming at V came to 3 bases and at J to 3 bases, leaving 2 bases not matched to a gene. The CDR3 consists of 13 residues. CDR1 and CDR2 from the germline V gene are LGHDT and YNNKEL (reference sequence). The CDR3 DNA sequence: TGTGCCAGCAGCCAGGGACAGAGCTACGAGCAGTACTTC. Translated, it gives CASSQGQSYEQYF.

The chain joins TRBV9 to TRBJ2-1, with D unclear. The CDR3 has 17 amino acids. Germline V gene sequence: CDR1 SGDLS, CDR2 YYNGEE. V gave up 7 bases and J gave up 1 base, with 21 bases separating them. CDR3: CASVRRPEVWSYNEQFF. The DNA for the CDR3 is TGTGCCAGCGTTCGTAGACCCGAGGTTTGGTCCTACAATGAGCAGTTCTTC.

CDR3 loop: CASSPLNTGELFF. CDR3 DNA: TGTGCCAGCAGTCCCCTGAACACCGGGGAGCTGTTTTTT. The genes are TRBV6-6 and TRBJ2-2; D gene uncertain. The CDR3 sequence is 13 residues long. CDR1 MNHNY and CDR2 SVGAGI come from the germline V gene (reference sequence). V was cut by 5 bases and J by 1 base, with 5 bases left in between.

The CDR3 nucleotides read TGCAGCGTAGACCCGGGACAGGGACCCTATGGCTACACCTTC. This codes for CSVDPGQGPYGYTF. The chain joins TRBV29-1 to TRBJ1-2, with 9 positions matching TRBD1. The J segment lost 4 bases and the V segment lost 6 bases, leaving 9 bases of the junction unmatched. Germline V gives CDR1 SQVTM, CDR2 ANQGSEA. The CDR3 runs to 14 residues.

The chain combines TRBV24-1 with TRBJ2-5, with 11 bases lining up with TRBD1. In germline, CDR1 is KGHDR, CDR2 SFDVKD. V dropped 4 bases and J dropped 4; count of bases not matched to a gene: 7. The CDR3 loop spans 16 amino acids. The CDR3 region is CATSDSGTGGGETQYF. The CDR3 region has the DNA TGTGCCACCAGTGACTCCGGGACAGGGGGAGGAGAGACCCAGTACTTC.

The chain recombines TRBV19 with TRBJ1-4; 7 nucleotides line up with TRBD1. J lost 0 bases, V lost 8 bases, and 3 bases had no gene match. This CDR3 spans 14 amino acids. Per the germline V gene, CDR1 is LNHDA and CDR2 is SQIVND (reference sequence). CDR3 sequence: CASRRGPTNEKLFF. The DNA for the CDR3 is TGTGCCAGTCGGAGGGGGCCAACTAATGAAAAACTGTTTTTT.

V gene TRBV2 combines with J gene TRBJ2-7; the D is unclear. The length of the CDR3 is 14 residues. Deletions cut 4 bases from V and 0 bases from J, with 10 bases between. Per the germline V gene, CDR1 is SNHLY and CDR2 is FYNNEI. The CDR3 nucleotides read TGTGCCAGCAGTGTAAGAGAGTCCTCCTACGAGCAGTACTTC. It specifies CASSVRESSYEQYF.

V and J are TRBV29-1 and TRBJ2-4, with TRBD1 matching over 7 bases. This CDR3 region has 14 residues. The germline CDR1 and CDR2 sequences are SQVTM and ANQGSEA. Germline trimming cut 4 bases from V and 0 bases from J; bases unmatched to any gene: 3. CDR3 region: CSVAQGVAKNIQYF. The CDR3 DNA reads TGCAGCGTTGCCCAGGGGGTAGCCAAAAACATTCAGTACTTC.

This clone was picked up one time. CDR3 DNA: TGTGCCAGTAGTGTAACAGGGGGCGATCAGCCCCAGCATTTT. It is translated as CASSVTGGDQPQHF. The genes are TRBV19 and TRBJ1-5; 9 bases fit TRBD1. V was pared by 5 bases and J by 5 bases, with 4 bases of the junction left unmatched. This CDR3 has 14 amino acids. Germline V lookup: CDR1 LNHDA, CDR2 SQIVND (reference sequence). The full variable domain, rest sourced from reference TRBV19 and TRBJ1-5, is DGGITQSPKYLFRKEGQNVTLSCEQNLNHDAMYWYRQDPGQGLRLIYYSQIVNDFQKGDIAEGYSVSREKKESFPLTVTSAQKNPTAFYLCASSVTGGDQPQHFGDGTRLSIL.

The rearrangement links TRBV5-1 to TRBJ2-7; 7 nucleotides align to TRBD2. CDR1 SGHRS and CDR2 YFSETQ come from the germline V gene. This CDR3 region has 16 residues. J was trimmed by 1 base and V by 1 base; bases with no gene match: 8. CDR3 coding DNA: TGCGCCAGCAGCTTGAATGCGGGGGTATTTTCCTACGAGCAGTACTTC. Its translation: CASSLNAGVFSYEQYF.

CDR3 in DNA: TGCGCCAGCAGCGACCCGCGAGGGGAGGCTGAAAAACTGTTTTTT. Its translation is CASSDPRGEAEKLFF. V is TRBV5-1 and J is TRBJ1-4; a weak D match, TRBD1 (5 bases). CDR1 is SGHRS, CDR2 YFSETQ, per germline. The CDR3 is 15 residues long. Trimming took 4 bases from V and 7 from J, leaving 17 bases between them. The whole variable domain, remainder taken from reference TRBV5-1 and TRBJ1-4, is KAGVTQTPRYLIKTRGQQVTLSCSPISGHRSVSWYQQTPGQGLQFLFEYFSETQRNKGNFPGRFSGRQFSNSRSEMNVSTLELGDSALYLCASSDPRGEAEKLFFGSGTQLSVL.

This sequence joins TRBV6-2 or TRBV6-3 and TRBJ1-2; D is unresolved. Germline V gives CDR1 MNHEY, CDR2 SVGEGT. The V end lost 0 bases, the J end lost 4 bases, and 6 bases lay between the germline ends. The CDR3 has 13 amino acids. The CDR3 DNA is TGTGCCAGCAGTTACTCGATCGGCTATGGCTACACCTTC. This translates into CASSYSIGYGYTF.

CDR3 sequence reads: CSASDDSYTDTQYF. The CDR3 DNA follows: TGCAGTGCTAGTGACGACTCTTACACAGATACGCAGTATTTT. J is TRBJ2-3 and V is TRBV20-1, with no clear D. Germline V gene data show CDR1 as DFQATT and CDR2 as SNEGSKA (reference sequence). Trimming left V 3 bases short and J 2 bases short, with 12 bases between. The CDR3 sequence is 14 residues long.

This chain connects TRBV7-6 to TRBJ1-3; 7 nucleotides match TRBD1. The trim removed 3 bases at V and 7 bases at J, leaving 3 bases unmatched. The CDR3 sequence is 13 residues long. Germline-derived CDR1 and CDR2 are SGHVS and FNYEAQ. The CDR3 DNA sequence: TGTGCCAGCAGCTTTGGGACAGCCAACACCATATATTTT. Translated: CASSFGTANTIYF.

With regard to this clone: Other DNA sequences from this sample encode an identical CDR3 as well. The rearrangement links TRBV5-1 to TRBJ2-7; 8 bases line up with TRBD1. Germline assignment: CDR1 SGHRS and CDR2 YFSETQ. V trimming: 2 bases; J trimming: 2 bases; junction bases outside the gene matches: 0. CDR3 size: 13 residues. The CDR3 DNA reads TGCGCCAGCAGCTTACAGGGGGCCTACGAGCAGTACTTC. Translating gives CASSLQGAYEQYF.

J is TRBJ2-3 and V is TRBV4-1; 9 nucleotides align to TRBD2. J gave up 4 bases and V 5 bases, and 13 bases lay outside the gene matches. The length of the CDR3 is 17 residues. Looked up from germline, CDR1 is MGHRA and CDR2 is YSYEKL. The DNA for the CDR3 is TGCGCCAGCAGCAGACCCCCTAGCGGGGCCTTATCAGATACGCAGTATTTT. It codes for CASSRPPSGALSDTQYF.

The chain joins TRBV14 to TRBJ1-3, with D perhaps matching TRBD1 (6 bases). Germline assignment: CDR1 SGHDN and CDR2 FVKESK. V lost 4 bases and J 7 bases, leaving 14 bases between the germline ends. This CDR3 contains 14 residues. In DNA, the CDR3 is TGTGCCAGCAGCCTTCAACAGGGACGGAACACCATATATTTT. This codes for CASSLQQGRNTIYF.

The J gene is TRBJ2-7, the V gene TRBV5-4; 7 bases are a match to TRBD2. This CDR3 spans 16 amino acids. V lost 3 bases and J lost 7; bases outside the gene matches: 16. CDR1 is SGHNT and CDR2 is YYREEE in the germline V gene (reference sequence). DNA for the CDR3: TGTGCCAGCAGCTCGACTGCAGCGGGTTGGGGGGGGGAGCAGTACTTC. Residues: CASSSTAAGWGGEQYF.

This chain uses TRBV2 with TRBJ1-5; D gene unclear. The CDR3 runs 14 residues. Trimming cost V 6 bases and J 2 bases, with 11 bases left between them. CDR1 is SNHLY and CDR2 is FYNNEI in the germline V gene. This CDR3 is CASRRAGGNQPQHF. In nucleotides, the CDR3 is TGTGCCAGCAGGCGGGCCGGGGGCAATCAGCCCCAGCATTTT.

This chain joins TRBV6-1 and TRBJ1-6, with 7 positions matching TRBD1. Trimming at V came to 4 bases and at J to 1 base, leaving 4 bases not matched to a gene. From germline, CDR1 is MNHNS and CDR2 SASEGT. The CDR3 extends over 16 amino acids. The chain's CDR3 is CASSATGFSYNSPLHF. The CDR3 DNA is TGTGCCAGCAGTGCGACAGGGTTTTCCTATAATTCACCCCTCCACTTT.

V and J are TRBV28 and TRBJ2-7; 7 bases agree with TRBD1. Germline CDR1 reads MDHEN; CDR2 reads SYDVKM. After removal of 4 bases from V and 0 bases from J, the junction contained 6 bases not matched to a gene. CDR3 length equals 15 residues. DNA for the CDR3: TGTGCCAGCAGTTACGTGGCAGGGGGCTCCTACGAGCAGTACTTC. It codes for CASSYVAGGSYEQYF.

This chain uses TRBV19 with TRBJ2-7, with 11 bases lining up with TRBD2. This CDR3 comprises 16 residues. V was clipped by 5 bases and J by 3 bases; unmatched bases: 9. Per germline, CDR1 LNHDA and CDR2 SQIVND (reference sequence). CDR3 sequence: CASSAPGLAAVYEQYF. In DNA form, the CDR3 reads TGTGCCAGTAGTGCACCGGGACTAGCGGCCGTCTACGAGCAGTACTTC.

The chain employs TRBV28 and TRBJ1-1; no firm D call. The V and J ends lost 5 bases and 7 bases respectively, with 11 bases between them. CDR1 is MDHEN and CDR2 is SYDVKM in the germline V gene. This CDR3 has 12 residues. As DNA, the CDR3 is TGTGCCAGCAGTGTTGCGGCAGATGAAGCTTTCTTT. Translated, it gives CASSVAADEAFF.

The chain carries TRBV5-6 and TRBJ1-1; 7 bases line up with TRBD1. V was clipped by 4 bases and J by 3 bases; unmatched bases: 3. This CDR3 comprises 13 residues. Germline loops: CDR1 SGHDT, CDR2 YYEEEE. The CDR3: CASSGTGDTEAFF. Written as DNA, the CDR3 is TGTGCCAGCAGCGGAACAGGGGACACTGAAGCTTTCTTT.